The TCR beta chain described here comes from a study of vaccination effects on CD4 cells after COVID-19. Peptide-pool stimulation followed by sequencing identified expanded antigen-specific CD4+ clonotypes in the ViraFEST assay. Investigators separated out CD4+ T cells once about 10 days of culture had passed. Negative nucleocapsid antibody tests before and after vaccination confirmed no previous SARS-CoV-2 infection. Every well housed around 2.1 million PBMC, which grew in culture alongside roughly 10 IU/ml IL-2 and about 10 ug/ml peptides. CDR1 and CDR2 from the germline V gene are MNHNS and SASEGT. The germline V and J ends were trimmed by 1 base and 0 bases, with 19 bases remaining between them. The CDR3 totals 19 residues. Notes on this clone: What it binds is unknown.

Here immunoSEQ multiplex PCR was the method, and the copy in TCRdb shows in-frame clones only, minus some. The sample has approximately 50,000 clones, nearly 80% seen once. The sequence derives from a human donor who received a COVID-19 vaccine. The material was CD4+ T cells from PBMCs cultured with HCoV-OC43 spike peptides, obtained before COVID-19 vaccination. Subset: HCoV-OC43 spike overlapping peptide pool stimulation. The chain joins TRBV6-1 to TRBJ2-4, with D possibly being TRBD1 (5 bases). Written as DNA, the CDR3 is TGTGCCAGCAGTGAAGGGATGCCCCCAGGGAAAATAGCCAAAAACATTCAGTACTTC. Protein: CASSEGMPPGKIAKNIQYF.